The next 24 T cell receptor beta chains were all read from a single sample in a study of T cell changes during pregnancy in multiple sclerosis. Assay used: immunoSEQ multiplex PCR; TCRdb lists only in-frame clones, some missing. Among fewer than 85,000 clones, roughly 92% were seen once, and the ten largest hold 1.5% to 2%. The material sequenced was peripheral blood, taken in the first trimester of pregnancy. These receptors all come from a female donor in good health, enrolled as a control in a pregnancy study.

The chain recombines TRBV4-1 with TRBJ2-1, with TRBD2 matching over 7 bases. Per germline, CDR1 MGHRA and CDR2 YSYEKL. J lost 0 bases, V lost 2 bases, and 7 bases had no gene match. The length of the CDR3 is 17 residues. CDR3 protein: CASSQIGGRGSYNEQFF. CDR3 DNA sequence: TGCGCCAGCAGCCAAATCGGTGGGAGGGGCTCCTACAATGAGCAGTTCTTC.

This clone has only one observation. This chain connects TRBV28 to TRBJ2-1, with 10 bases lining up with TRBD2. Germline V gives CDR1 MDHEN, CDR2 SYDVKM. This CDR3 region has 15 residues. J gave up 8 bases and V 2 bases, and 6 bases lay outside the gene matches. DNA of the CDR3: TGTGCCAGCAGTTTAGGAACTAGCGGGAAATATGAGCAGTTCTTC. It yields the protein CASSLGTSGKYEQFF.

The chain has TRBV4-1 and TRBJ2-3; TRBD2 aligns across 11 bases. The germline gives CDR1 MGHRA, CDR2 YSYEKL. With 0 bases clipped from V and 3 bases from J, the junction kept 8 bases outside the gene matches. This CDR3 has 18 amino acids. As DNA, the CDR3 is TGCGCCAGCAGCCAAGATCGAGTCGGGACTAGCGGTACAGATACGCAGTATTTT. Translating it yields CASSQDRVGTSGTDTQYF.

J is TRBJ1-4 and V is TRBV7-2, with 12 bases fitting TRBD1. Germline V gene data show CDR1 as SGHTA and CDR2 as FQGNSA. After removal of 5 bases from V and 8 bases from J, the junction contained 6 bases not matched to a gene. This CDR3 spans 15 amino acids. The CDR3 loop is CASSLGTGGGEKLFF. DNA of the CDR3: TGTGCCAGCAGCCTCGGGACAGGGGGCGGGGAAAAACTGTTTTTT.

This chain uses TRBV2 with TRBJ1-1; D unclear. The CDR3 has 16 amino acids. The ends were cut back, 4 bases at V and 1 base at J, with 16 bases in the middle. Germline CDR1 is SNHLY and CDR2 is FYNNEI. The DNA for the CDR3 is TGTGCCAGCAGTGGGGTCGGGAGGGCCGCGAACACTGAAGCTTTCTTT. This gives the protein CASSGVGRAANTEAFF.

This chain links TRBV6-5 with TRBJ1-2; 8 nucleotides agree with TRBD1. V dropped 5 bases and J dropped 8; count of bases not matched to a gene: 10. This CDR3 contains 14 residues. CDR1 and CDR2 from the germline V gene are MNHEY and SVGAGI. In nucleotides, the CDR3 is TGTGCCAGCAGTCCGGACAGGGAGGGGTACGGCTACACCTTC. Translating gives CASSPDREGYGYTF.

The V call is TRBV7-8, the J call TRBJ1-5; a weak D match, TRBD1 (5 bases). Germline lookup yields CDR1 SGHVS and CDR2 FQNEAQ. V lost 2 bases to trimming and J lost 6 bases, with 14 bases between them. CDR3 size: 15 residues. In DNA form, the CDR3 reads TGTGCCAGCAGCTTAAGTTCAGGGTTGGGTCAGCCCCAGCATTTT. Protein product: CASSLSSGLGQPQHF.

The chain has TRBV6-5 and TRBJ2-7; 8 bases line up with TRBD1. This CDR3 comprises 15 residues. V lost 0 bases, J lost 1 base, and 2 bases stayed unmatched. Germline-derived CDR1 and CDR2 are MNHEY and SVGAGI. The CDR3 protein is CASSYSTGESYEQYF. The CDR3 bases are TGTGCCAGCAGTTACTCGACAGGGGAATCCTACGAGCAGTACTTC.

A single count supports this clone. The genes are TRBV25-1 and TRBJ1-3; 8 bases match TRBD1. This CDR3 region has 16 residues. Germline CDR1 MGHDK, CDR2 SYGVNS. The J segment lost 0 bases and the V segment lost 4 bases, leaving 5 bases of the junction unmatched. The CDR3 nucleotides are TGTGCCAGCAGTGGGACAGGGTGGGACTCTGGAAACACCATATATTTT. It translates to CASSGTGWDSGNTIYF. Full variable domain (rest looked up from reference TRBV25-1 and TRBJ1-3): EADIYQTPRYLVIGTGKKITLECSQTMGHDKMYWYQQDPGMELHLIHYSYGVNSTEKGDLSSESTVSRIRTEHFPLTLESARPSHTSQYLCASSGTGWDSGNTIYFGEGSWLTVV.

This clone was seen a few times. CDR3 sequence reads: CATSEDRVSNQPQHF. CDR3 bases: TGTGCCACCAGCGAGGACAGGGTTAGCAATCAGCCCCAGCATTTT. The chain combines TRBV15 with TRBJ1-5, with 8 bases matching TRBD1. Germline V CDR1 and CDR2: LNHNV, YYDKDF (reference sequence). The CDR3 is 15 residues long. V trimming: 5 bases; J trimming: 0 bases; junction bases outside the gene matches: 3.

This chain uses TRBV11-2 with TRBJ2-5; D ambiguous. The germline V gene encodes CDR1 SGHAT and CDR2 FQNNGV. V was pared by 5 bases and J by 2 bases, with 3 bases between. The CDR3 totals 11 residues. The CDR3 region is CASSPQETQYF. As DNA, the CDR3 is TGTGCCAGCAGCCCGCAAGAGACCCAGTACTTC.

This chain links TRBV5-6 with TRBJ1-2; 7 positions match TRBD1. Trimming cost V 0 bases and J 6 bases; bases outside gene matches: 8. From germline, CDR1 is SGHDT and CDR2 YYEEEE. The CDR3 runs 15 residues. CDR3 residues: CASSLVDRALDGYTF. The CDR3 coding sequence is TGTGCCAGCAGCTTGGTAGACAGGGCTTTGGATGGCTACACCTTC. The entire variable domain, with the rest obtained from reference TRBV5-6 and TRBJ1-2, is as follows: DAGVTQSPTHLIKTRGQQVTLRCSPKSGHDTVSWYQQALGQGPQFIFQYYEEEERQRGNFPDRFSGHQFPNYSSELNVNALLLGDSALYLCASSLVDRALDGYTFGSGTRLTVV.

This chain links TRBV27 with TRBJ1-1, with D perhaps TRBD1 (6 bases). Deletions cut 4 bases from V and 11 bases from J, with 20 bases between. Germline V gene data show CDR1 as MNHEY and CDR2 as SMNVEV (reference sequence). The length of the CDR3 is 14 residues. CDR3 residues: CASSSTRDTVHAFF. The CDR3, as DNA: TGTGCCAGCAGTTCAACCCGGGACACCGTTCACGCTTTCTTT.

The V and J genes are TRBV11-2 and TRBJ2-3; tentative D call: TRBD2 (5 bases). The CDR3 has 15 residues. The germline V and J ends were trimmed by 5 bases and 4 bases, with 16 bases remaining between them. Germline CDR1 is SGHAT and CDR2 is FQNNGV. The CDR3 spells CASSPLDRRADTQYF. In nucleotides, the CDR3 is TGTGCCAGCAGCCCTTTAGATCGGCGGGCAGATACGCAGTATTTT.

The chain uses TRBV18 and TRBJ2-1, with D unclear. This CDR3 region has 15 residues. Trimming stripped 2 bases from V and 1 base from J, with 9 bases between. CDR1 is KGHSH, CDR2 LQKENI, per germline. CDR3 sequence reads: CASSPEARSYNEQFF. The CDR3 coding sequence is TGTGCCAGCTCACCAGAGGCACGGTCCTACAATGAGCAGTTCTTC. The full variable domain, its missing parts supplied by reference TRBV18 and TRBJ2-1, is NAGVMQNPRHLVRRRGQEARLRCSPMKGHSHVYWYRQLPEEGLKFMVYLQKENIIDESGMPKERFSAEFPKEGPSILRIQQVVRGDSAAYFCASSPEARSYNEQFFGPGTRLTVL.

The chain combines TRBV4-2 with TRBJ1-2; D call uncertain. This CDR3 region has 15 residues. The germline V and J ends were trimmed by 2 bases and 6 bases, with 16 bases remaining between them. CDR1 and CDR2 from the germline V gene are LGHNA and YNFKEQ. CDR3 protein: CASSQHKDNGDGYTF. DNA for the CDR3: TGTGCCAGCAGCCAACACAAAGACAACGGGGATGGCTACACCTTC.

The chain recombines TRBV12-1 with TRBJ1-1. TRBV12-1 is a known pseudogene. The CDR3 length is 12 residues. The CDR3 loop is CASSFAGGEAFF. The CDR3 region has the DNA TGTGCCAGCAGCTTTGCAGGAGGTGAAGCTTTCTTT.

The CDR3 nucleotides are TGTGCCAGCAGCCTACGGACTAGCGGGAGTTCGGATACGCAGTATTTT. Amino acid sequence: CASSLRTSGSSDTQYF. This rearrangement joins TRBV13 to TRBJ2-3; 13 bases line up with TRBD2. The trim removed 5 bases at V and 6 bases at J, leaving 8 bases unmatched. Germline V gene data show CDR1 as PRHDT and CDR2 as FYEKMQ (reference sequence). The CDR3 length is 16 residues.

The chain combines TRBV4-2 with TRBJ2-1; TRBD2 agrees at 10 bases. Looked up from germline, CDR1 is LGHNA and CDR2 is YNFKEQ. This CDR3 has 17 amino acids. Trimming at V came to 4 bases and at J to 8 bases, leaving 14 bases not matched to a gene. The CDR3 nucleotides are TGTGCCAGCAGCCCCCAAGTGGGTAGCGGGAGGAAGGATGAGCAGTTCTTC. It translates to CASSPQVGSGRKDEQFF.

CDR3 DNA: TGTGCCAGCAGCACCGACAGGAACACTGAAGCTTTCTTT. It codes for CASSTDRNTEAFF. The chain links TRBV7-2 to TRBJ1-1, with D maybe TRBD1 (5 bases). The germline V gene has CDR1 SGHTA and CDR2 FQGNSA. The CDR3 totals 13 residues. V was shortened by 5 bases and J by 1 base, with 8 bases between the two germline ends.

This clone was found once. The chain couples TRBV11-2 to TRBJ2-7, with D unresolved. V lost 4 bases, J lost 2 bases, and 3 bases lay in between. Germline-derived CDR1 and CDR2 are SGHAT and FQNNGV. The CDR3 has 11 residues. CDR3 sequence reads: CASSSTYEQYF. The CDR3 region has the DNA TGTGCCAGCAGCTCCACCTACGAGCAGTACTTC. Based on the CDR3 plus reference TRBV11-2 and TRBJ2-7, the full variable domain is EAGVAQSPRYKIIEKRQSVAFWCNPISGHATLYWYQQILGQGPKLLIQFQNNGVVDDSQLPKDRFSAERLKGVDSTLKIQPAKLEDSAVYLCASSSTYEQYFGPGTRLTVT.

The chain joins TRBV7-2 to TRBJ2-3, with 10 bases matching TRBD2. The junction had 6 bases not matched to a gene; V was cut back by 5 bases and J by 4 bases. Germline loops: CDR1 SGHTA, CDR2 FQGNSA. The CDR3 spans 15 residues. The CDR3 DNA reads TGTGCCAGCAGCCCCGTGGGACTAGCGTCAGATACGCAGTATTTT. Its protein is CASSPVGLASDTQYF.

The gene calls are TRBV30 and TRBJ2-2; 8 bases fit TRBD2. Trimming cost V 3 bases and J 7 bases; bases outside gene matches: 10. The CDR3 spans 15 residues. Germline lookup yields CDR1 GTSNPN and CDR2 SVGIG (reference sequence). DNA of the CDR3: TGTGCCTGGAGGGCGCCGGGGGGGGGCGACGGGGAGCTGTTTTTT. This sequence encodes CAWRAPGGGDGELFF.

The V and J genes are TRBV19 and TRBJ2-2; perhaps TRBD1 as D (7 bases). Germline lookup yields CDR1 LNHDA and CDR2 SQIVND (reference sequence). The CDR3 loop spans 15 amino acids. Trimming left V 7 bases short and J 4 bases short, with 16 bases between. CDR3 bases: TGTGCCAGTACCCGGGGGCAGGGGGTCACCGGGGAGCTGTTTTTT. Translated, it gives CASTRGQGVTGELFF.